The 8 T cell receptor beta chains reported below all come from one sample, sequenced in a study of blood T cell repertoires in COVID-19 (dated by TCRdb to 2018 to 2021). Library prep was done by the immunoSEQ multiplex PCR assay. TCRdb mirrors the immuneACCESS table, restricted to in-frame sequences. Some clones are absent from its copies; in checked studies, under half trace to an unresolved V gene, and the reason for the others is unknown. The sample records 300,000 to 350,000 clones, 90% to 95% of which are singletons. Jointly, the top ten make up less than 3.5% of the sample. The sample consisted of peripheral blood. These receptors originate from a woman aged 18-35 years who had recovered from COVID-19.

The gene calls are TRBV3-1 (or the pseudogene TRBV3-2) and TRBJ1-4; no reliable D call. The germline CDR1 and CDR2 sequences are LGHDT and YNNKEL (reference sequence). V dropped 0 bases and J dropped 6 bases, with 23 bases sitting between them. The CDR3 extends over 19 amino acids. CDR3 nucleotide sequence: TGTGCCAGCAGCCAAGATAGAGGGTCTGGGCGCCAGGTGGATGAAAAACTGTTTTTT. Its protein product is CASSQDRGSGRQVDEKLFF.

The chain uses TRBV14 and TRBJ2-5; no clear D gene. This CDR3 contains 16 residues. Germline V gene sequence: CDR1 SGHDN, CDR2 FVKESK. Trimming pared 6 bases from V and 2 bases from J, leaving 19 bases between. DNA for the CDR3: TGTGCCAGCAGTAGGATTTTCGGTCACGGGCAAGAGACCCAGTACTTC. It specifies CASSRIFGHGQETQYF.

The chain links TRBV7-9 to TRBJ2-2; no clear D. Germline values: CDR1 SEHNR, CDR2 FQNEAQ (reference sequence). Trimming shortened V by 1 base and J by 3 bases, and 12 bases separated the two germline ends. There are 16 residues in the CDR3. In nucleotides, the CDR3 is TGTGCCAGCAGCTTAGTATTGGGCCAACACACCGGGGAGCTGTTTTTT. Its translation is CASSLVLGQHTGELFF.

J is TRBJ2-5 and V is TRBV2; D might be TRBD2 (5 bases). CDR3 length: 13 amino acids. Per the germline V gene, CDR1 is SNHLY and CDR2 is FYNNEI. V was clipped by 5 bases and J by 5 bases, with 12 bases between them. CDR3 amino acids: CASSRDQTETQYF. CDR3 coding DNA: TGTGCCAGCAGTCGGGATCAGACGGAGACCCAGTACTTC.

This chain uses TRBV28 with TRBJ1-2; 7 nucleotides agree with TRBD1. Per germline, CDR1 MDHEN and CDR2 SYDVKM. The CDR3 covers 17 residues. The V and J ends lost 8 bases and 3 bases, in that order; junction bases with no gene match: 18. CDR3 sequence reads: CASEGPGQFVFYYGYTF. CDR3 DNA: TGTGCCAGCGAGGGGCCGGGACAGTTTGTCTTCTACTATGGCTACACCTTC.

The chain employs TRBV10-1 and TRBJ2-2, with D tentatively TRBD1 (5 bases). From germline, CDR1 is WNHNN and CDR2 SYGVQD (reference sequence). Trimming cost V 4 bases and J 2 bases, with 8 bases left between them. The CDR3 has 14 residues. This chain's CDR3 is CASSGQRNTGELFF. The CDR3 nucleotides are TGCGCCAGCAGTGGACAGAGAAACACCGGGGAGCTGTTTTTT.

The rearrangement links TRBV10-3 to TRBJ1-5; D is possibly TRBD1 (6 bases). Trimming cost V 5 bases and J 0 bases, with 14 bases left between them. The CDR3 loop spans 16 amino acids. Germline V CDR1 and CDR2: ENHRY, SYGVKD. CDR3 coding DNA: TGTGCCATCAGTAGTCAGGGGTGGGGTAGCAATCAGCCCCAGCATTTT. It translates to CAISSQGWGSNQPQHF.

The genes are TRBV18 and TRBJ1-1; tentatively, D is TRBD1 (5 bases). The CDR3 is 14 residues long. Per the germline V gene, CDR1 is KGHSH and CDR2 is LQKENI. V dropped 2 bases and J dropped 5 bases, with 12 bases sitting between them. CDR3 in DNA: TGTGCCAGCTCACCAGTTCTCGGGGGGACTGAAGCTTTCTTT. Protein sequence: CASSPVLGGTEAFF.